These T cell receptor beta chains were read from a single sample in a study of blood T cell repertoires in COVID-19. Method: immunoSEQ multiplex PCR; TCRdb's copy keeps in-frame clones and lacks some. The sample shows about 41,000 clones, 70% to 90% of them seen only once. The sequencing input was peripheral blood. The receptors come from a man aged 60 to 75 with acute or convalescent COVID-19. The CDR3 runs from the conserved cysteine through the conserved F or W. The D gene is left open where the match is weak. Only part of the rows carry a size: once, few, many, or a class if the clone is expanded.

-	-	TRBV19	TRBJ1-3	CASVDRPSSGNTIYF	TGTGCCAGTGTTGACAGGCCCTCCTCTGGAAACACCATATATTTT
-	TRBD1	TRBV30	TRBJ1-2	CAWSPVTGENYGYTF	TGTGCCTGGAGTCCAGTGACAGGGGAGAACTATGGCTACACCTTC
-	-	TRBV2	TRBJ1-4	CASSLTGLNNEKLFF	TGTGCCAGCAGTTTAACAGGGTTAAATAATGAAAAACTGTTTTTT
-	-	TRBV5-8	TRBJ1-6	CASSPQSGLPLHF	TGTGCCAGCAGCCCGCAGTCAGGGTTACCCCTCCACTTT
-	-	TRBV5-4	TRBJ1-3	CASSVGLRNTIYF	TGTGCCAGCAGCGTTGGGCTAAGGAACACCATATATTTT
-	TRBD1	TRBV6-6	TRBJ1-3	CASSGQGASSGNTIYF	TGTGCCAGTTCCGGACAGGGGGCTAGCTCTGGAAACACCATATATTTT
-	TRBD1	TRBV6-6	TRBJ2-7	CASSYLQGTYEQYF	TGTGCCAGCAGTTACCTACAGGGGACCTACGAGCAGTACTTC
once	-	TRBV4-3	TRBJ2-3	CASSQDELRGTDTQYF	TGCGCCAGCAGCCAAGATGAACTCCGGGGCACAGATACGCAGTATTTT
few	-	TRBV7-2	TRBJ2-2	CASSPQIGNTGELFF	TGTGCCAGCAGCCCACAGATCGGGAACACCGGGGAGCTGTTTTTT
few	TRBD1	TRBV7-6	TRBJ1-6	CASSLGPGGDSPLHF	TGTGCCAGCAGCTTAGGGCCAGGGGGTGATTCACCCCTCCACTTT
-	TRBD1	TRBV30	TRBJ1-1	CAWSGQGAEAFF	TGTGCCTGGAGCGGACAGGGCGCTGAAGCTTTCTTT
-	-	TRBV6-2/TRBV6-3	TRBJ1-5	CASSYESNQPQHF	TGTGCCAGCAGTTACGAGAGCAATCAGCCCCAGCATTTT
-	-	TRBV9	TRBJ2-2	CASSVTVRNTGELFF	TGTGCCAGCAGCGTAACGGTTAGGAACACCGGGGAGCTGTTTTTT